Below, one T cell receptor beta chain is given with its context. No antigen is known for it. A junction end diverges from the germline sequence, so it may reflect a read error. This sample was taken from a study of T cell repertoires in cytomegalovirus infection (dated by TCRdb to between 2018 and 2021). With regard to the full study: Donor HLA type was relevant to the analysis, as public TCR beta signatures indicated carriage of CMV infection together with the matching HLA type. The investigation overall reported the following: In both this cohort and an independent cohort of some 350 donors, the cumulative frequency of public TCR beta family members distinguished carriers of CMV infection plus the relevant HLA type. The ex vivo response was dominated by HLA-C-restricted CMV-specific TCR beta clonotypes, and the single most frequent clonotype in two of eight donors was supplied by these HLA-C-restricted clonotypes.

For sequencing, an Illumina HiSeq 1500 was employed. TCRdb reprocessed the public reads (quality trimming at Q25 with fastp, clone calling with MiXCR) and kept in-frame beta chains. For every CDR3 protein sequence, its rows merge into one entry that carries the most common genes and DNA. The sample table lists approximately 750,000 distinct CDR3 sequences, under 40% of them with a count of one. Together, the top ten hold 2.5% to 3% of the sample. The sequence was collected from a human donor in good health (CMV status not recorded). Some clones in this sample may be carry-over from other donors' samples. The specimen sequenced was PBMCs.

The CDR3 is CASSPPVAIGYNDQFF. The DNA sequence follows: TGTGCCAGCAGTCCTCCCGTGGCTATCGGGTACAATGATCAGTTCTTC. The chain uses TRBV28 and TRBJ2-1, with no reliable assignment of the D segment. Reading the germline V gene gives CDR1 MDHEN and CDR2 SYDVKM. Including cysteine and phenylalanine, the CDR3 has 16 amino acids. Of the read, only the CDR3 DNA is kept; its 48 bases are in frame from base 1. The reference TRBV28 and TRBJ2-1 proteins fill in what lies around the CDR3, so the full variable domain reads DVKVTQSSRYLVKRTGEKVFLECVQDMDHENMFWYRQDPGLGLRLIYFSYDVKMKEKGDIPEGYSVSREKKERFSLILESASTNQTSMYLCASSPPVAIGYNDQFFGPGTRLTVL.